This T cell receptor beta chain came from a study of regulatory T cells in long-lasting Graves disease. Indicated time point: newly diagnosed GD, antithyroid drugs for less than 3 months. PBMC-derived RNA was used for the TCR library. Peripheral blood, at 8 to 9 milliliters, went into EDTA tubes. As for this clonotype: Its antigen is still unknown.

The germline V gene encodes CDR1 DFQATT and CDR2 SNEGSKA (reference sequence). V was shortened by 7 bases and J by 9 bases, with 18 bases between the two germline ends. There are 12 residues in the CDR3. Findings and caveats of the study: Under persistent disease, TRBV28, TRBJ1-2 and TRBJ2-5 were used preferentially.

The authors built TCR beta libraries using iRepertoire HTBI primers and Arm-PCR of CDR3 regions. TCRdb ran MiXCR on the multiplex PCR reads and lists one entry per CDR3 protein. The sample records about 500,000 distinct CDR3 sequences, 12% being singletons. In addition, the sample was reused for a study of T cells in Graves' hyperthyroidism and ophthalmopathy. From that paper: Among the patients, aged 18 to 65, hyperthyroidism was newly diagnosed and had lasted under 2 months.

The rearrangement links TRBV20-1 to TRBJ2-5; D is possibly TRBD1 or TRBD2 (5 bases each). The TCR originated in a woman aged 30 to 39 with Graves disease. The material was peripheral blood mononuclear cells (PBMCs), obtained at new diagnosis, from a patient treated with antithyroid drugs. This CDR3 is CSGRDGGVPQYF. The DNA for the CDR3 is TGCAGTGGTAGGGACGGCGGAGTGCCCCAGTACTTC.